The 27 T cell receptor beta chains in this list originate from one sample, sequenced in a study of T cell responses to AZD1222 COVID-19 vaccine. Profiled with immunoSEQ multiplex PCR; TCRdb holds only in-frame clones, not every one. The table lists approximately 76,000 clones, roughly 80% of them singletons. The sample in question was peripheral blood, obtained on day 0 of AZD1222 vaccination. The receptors were gathered from an adult in good health.

The rearrangement links TRBV5-8 to TRBJ1-6; no reliable D call. Germline V gene lookup returns CDR1 SGHTS and CDR2 YDEGEE. V was cut by 3 bases and J by 14 bases, with 12 bases left in between. The CDR3 length is 12 residues. This chain's CDR3 is CASSYRQRTLHF. Here the CDR3 DNA reads TGTGCCAGCAGCTACAGACAAAGGACCCTCCACTTT.

This clone was recorded a few times. The V gene is TRBV3-1 (or the pseudogene TRBV3-2), the J gene TRBJ1-5; D perhaps matches TRBD1 (5 bases). There are 15 residues in the CDR3. With 1 base removed from V and 5 bases from J, the gap between germline ends came to 12 bases. Germline-derived CDR1 and CDR2 are LGHDT and YNNKEL (reference sequence). This CDR3 reads CASSQAPGPHQPQHF. CDR3 DNA: TGTGCCAGCAGCCAAGCTCCGGGACCCCATCAGCCCCAGCATTTT.

This clone appeared once. This sequence joins TRBV7-2 and TRBJ2-5, with D possibly being TRBD1 (5 bases). V shed 0 bases and J shed 4 bases, with 12 bases lying between them. The CDR3 has 15 amino acids. CDR1 SGHTA and CDR2 FQGNSA come from the germline V gene. The CDR3 loop reads CASSLARVMRETQYF. CDR3 bases: TGTGCCAGCAGCTTAGCCAGGGTGATGCGAGAGACCCAGTACTTC.

There are many counts of this clone. V is TRBV12-3 or TRBV12-4 and J is TRBJ2-3; D gene ambiguous. The V end lost 3 bases, the J end lost 5 bases, and 3 bases lay between the germline ends. This CDR3 is built from 11 residues. CDR3 sequence (DNA): TGTGCCAGCAGTTTCCTAGATACGCAGTATTTT. Protein sequence: CASSFLDTQYF.

The J gene is TRBJ1-2, the V gene TRBV5-4, with 10 positions matching TRBD1. Germline V lookup: CDR1 SGHNT, CDR2 YYREEE (reference sequence). The CDR3 is 13 amino acids. J gave up 8 bases and V 6 bases, and 7 bases lay outside the gene matches. CDR3 amino acids: CASTKQTGGGYTF. Written as DNA, the CDR3 is TGTGCCAGCACCAAACAGACAGGGGGCGGCTACACCTTC.

This clone was observed a single time. V gene TRBV7-9 combines with J gene TRBJ1-2, with 8 bases fitting TRBD1. This CDR3 is 13 amino acids long. Trimming removed 0 bases from V and 6 bases from J; junction bases left unmatched: 0. The germline V gene has CDR1 SEHNR and CDR2 FQNEAQ (reference sequence). This CDR3 reads CASSLAQGDGYTF. CDR3 DNA sequence: TGTGCCAGCAGCTTAGCACAGGGGGATGGCTACACCTTC.

The chain employs TRBV6-5 and TRBJ2-7, with TRBD2 identical over 8 bases. J was trimmed by 2 bases and V by 7 bases; bases with no gene match: 10. This CDR3 has 15 amino acids. Germline loops: CDR1 MNHEY, CDR2 SVGAGI. CDR3 DNA sequence: TGTGCCAGCATGCGCGGGGGGAGGGGGGCCTACGAGCAGTACTTC. Its translation: CASMRGGRGAYEQYF.

This clone was seen a few times. The chain recombines TRBV5-1 with TRBJ1-2; 8 positions agree with TRBD1. The CDR3 is 16 amino acids. The V segment lost 4 bases and the J segment 2 bases; nucleotides outside the gene matches: 10. Per the germline V gene, CDR1 is SGHRS and CDR2 is YFSETQ. CDR3 nucleotides: TGCGCCAGCAGCCCAGGACAGGGTCGGGGCAACTATGGCTACACCTTC. It encodes CASSPGQGRGNYGYTF.

This chain uses TRBV11-2 with TRBJ2-7; 10 bases are a match to TRBD1. This CDR3 is built from 15 residues. Germline V gene data show CDR1 as SGHAT and CDR2 as FQNNGV. V lost 4 bases, J lost 5 bases, and 8 bases stayed unmatched. The CDR3 protein is CASSSAGTGDHEQYF. CDR3 bases: TGTGCCAGCAGCTCTGCCGGGACAGGGGACCACGAGCAGTACTTC.

The chain uses TRBV27 and TRBJ1-1; D not resolved. Trimming removed 2 bases from V and 1 base from J, with 8 bases in between. Germline CDR1 MNHEY, CDR2 SMNVEV (reference sequence). CDR3 length: 14 residues. The CDR3 sequence: CASSLTSENTEAFF. As DNA, the CDR3 is TGTGCCAGCAGTTTAACTAGTGAGAACACTGAAGCTTTCTTT.

V and J are TRBV11-2 and TRBJ2-7; TRBD2 matches at 11 bases. V dropped 2 bases and J dropped 5; count of bases not matched to a gene: 8. CDR3 length: 16 residues. Germline values: CDR1 SGHAT, CDR2 FQNNGV. The CDR3 loop is CASSLHSGRARNEQYF. In DNA form, the CDR3 reads TGTGCCAGCAGCTTACATAGCGGGAGGGCGAGGAACGAGCAGTACTTC.

The count of this clone is one. The rearrangement links TRBV7-3 to TRBJ2-3; perhaps TRBD2 as D (5 bases). V lost 4 bases and J 0 bases, leaving 11 bases between the germline ends. This CDR3 is 15 amino acids long. CDR1 is SGHTA, CDR2 FQGTGA, per germline. The CDR3 protein is CASSSIGLSTDTQYF. CDR3 in DNA: TGTGCCAGCAGCTCTATCGGACTGAGCACAGATACGCAGTATTTT.

This rearrangement joins TRBV19 to TRBJ1-5; D not certain. V was pared by 5 bases and J by 4 bases, with 6 bases between. The CDR3 extends over 12 amino acids. Looked up from germline, CDR1 is LNHDA and CDR2 is SQIVND (reference sequence). DNA for the CDR3: TGTGCCAGTAGTTGGCCTAATCAGCCCCAGCATTTT. This gives the protein CASSWPNQPQHF.

In this sample, this clone turned up once. This sequence joins TRBV6-1 and TRBJ1-4; 9 nucleotides align to TRBD1. Germline values: CDR1 MNHNS, CDR2 SASEGT. The CDR3 consists of 16 residues. Unmatched junction bases numbered 8, after V lost 1 base and J lost 8 bases. The CDR3 protein is CASSEELGQGWEKLFF. The CDR3 DNA follows: TGTGCCAGCAGTGAAGAGTTGGGACAGGGTTGGGAAAAACTGTTTTTT.

CDR3 loop: CSVEDRYHEQYF. In nucleotides, the CDR3 is TGCAGCGTTGAAGACAGGTACCACGAGCAGTACTTC. This chain uses TRBV29-1 with TRBJ2-7; D is unclear. V lost 0 bases, J lost 5 bases, and 8 bases lay in between. The CDR3 has 12 amino acids. CDR1 and CDR2 (germline): SQVTM, ANQGSEA.

V and J are TRBV7-6 and TRBJ2-3; D remains ambiguous. With 3 bases removed from V and 6 bases from J, the gap between germline ends came to 7 bases. This CDR3 is 12 amino acids long. The germline V gene encodes CDR1 SGHVS and CDR2 FNYEAQ. CDR3 in amino acids: CASSFRLDTQYF. In nucleotides, the CDR3 is TGTGCCAGCAGCTTTCGTTTGGATACGCAGTATTTT.

This sequence joins TRBV3-1 (or the pseudogene TRBV3-2) and TRBJ2-7, with D perhaps TRBD2 (5 bases). V gave up 3 bases and J gave up 0 bases, with 21 bases separating them. The germline gives CDR1 LGHDT, CDR2 YNNKEL (reference sequence). The CDR3 consists of 18 residues. Here the CDR3 DNA reads TGTGCCAGCAGCCAGTCCCTAGCCTTCCTGCAAATCTCCTACGAGCAGTACTTC. The encoded protein is CASSQSLAFLQISYEQYF.

This clone was detected once. V gene TRBV30 combines with J gene TRBJ1-4; TRBD1 is a possible D gene (5 bases). CDR3 size: 13 residues. CDR1 and CDR2 (germline): GTSNPN, SVGIG (reference sequence). The V end was cut by 2 bases, the J end by 3 bases, with 7 bases between. The CDR3 DNA sequence: TGTGCCTGGAGTAGGGGCCCTAATGAAAAACTGTTTTTT. Translated, it gives CAWSRGPNEKLFF.

The CDR3 protein is CASSYSKDRDNEQFF. The CDR3 nucleotides read TGTGCCAGCAGTTACTCGAAGGACAGAGACAATGAGCAGTTCTTC. The V call is TRBV6-5, the J call TRBJ2-1; D may be TRBD1 (6 bases). Germline V lookup: CDR1 MNHEY, CDR2 SVGAGI. The ends were cut back, 0 bases at V and 5 bases at J, with 11 bases in the middle. This CDR3 is built from 15 residues.

V is TRBV6-5 and J is TRBJ2-3, with D perhaps matching TRBD2 (5 bases). Germline V lookup: CDR1 MNHEY, CDR2 SVGAGI. Trimming cost V 6 bases and J 0 bases, with 13 bases left between them. The CDR3 runs 15 residues. The CDR3 protein is CASSITSWSTDTQYF. The CDR3 nucleotides read TGTGCCAGCAGCATAACTAGTTGGAGCACAGATACGCAGTATTTT.

This clone has only one observation. The rearrangement joins TRBV24-1 to TRBJ2-5; 7 bases map to TRBD1. The CDR3 runs 16 residues. Germline CDR1 is KGHDR and CDR2 is SFDVKD. V lost 3 bases and J lost 1; bases outside the gene matches: 7. The CDR3 sequence: CATSDPNGTAQETQYF. As DNA, the CDR3 is TGTGCCACCAGTGATCCGAACGGGACAGCCCAAGAGACCCAGTACTTC.

The gene calls are TRBV6-4 and TRBJ1-6; D not resolved. Germline values: CDR1 MRHNA, CDR2 SNTAGT. The CDR3 is 14 residues long. V lost 3 bases, J lost 6 bases, and 9 bases lay in between. The CDR3 bases are TGTGCCAGCAGTGAACAGCCGTCTAATTCACCCCTCCACTTT. This translates into CASSEQPSNSPLHF.

V and J are TRBV9 and TRBJ1-1, with D possibly TRBD1 on 6 matching bases. This CDR3 is 14 amino acids long. Trimming took 4 bases from V and 1 from J, leaving 11 bases between them. Germline-derived CDR1 and CDR2 are SGDLS and YYNGEE. This CDR3 is CASSPRDTNTEAFF. The DNA for the CDR3 is TGTGCCAGCAGCCCGAGGGACACGAACACTGAAGCTTTCTTT. The full variable domain, in which reference TRBV9 and TRBJ1-1 provide the parts outside the CDR3, is DSGVTQTPKHLITATGQRVTLRCSPRSGDLSVYWYQQSLDQGLQFLIQYYNGEERAKGNILERFSAQQFPDLHSELNLSSLELGDSALYFCASSPRDTNTEAFFGQGTRLTVV.

The genes are TRBV4-3 and TRBJ2-5; 8 bases line up with TRBD1. The CDR3 covers 16 residues. V shed 0 bases, J shed 5 bases, and the junction held 8 bases outside the gene matches. From germline, CDR1 is LGHNA and CDR2 YSLEER. The CDR3 region has the DNA TGCGCCAGCAGCCAAGAAATGGCCAGGGGGCACGAGACCCAGTACTTC. Translation: CASSQEMARGHETQYF.

This clone appeared a single time. The chain links TRBV18 to TRBJ2-7; 9 positions agree with TRBD2. Unmatched junction bases numbered 9, after V lost 4 bases and J lost 2 bases. The CDR3 contains 16 residues. The germline gives CDR1 KGHSH, CDR2 LQKENI. CDR3 sequence: CASSQLSGGPAYEQYF. In DNA form, the CDR3 reads TGTGCCAGCTCACAACTAAGCGGGGGGCCGGCCTACGAGCAGTACTTC.

Note on this clone: The same CDR3 also results from other DNA sequences found in this sample. The chain couples TRBV9 to TRBJ2-1; no firm D call. CDR3 length: 14 amino acids. V shed 1 base and J shed 1 base, with 6 bases lying between them. Germline V gene lookup returns CDR1 SGDLS and CDR2 YYNGEE. DNA of the CDR3: TGTGCCAGCAGCGTACTTGGATCCTACAATGAGCAGTTCTTC. Residues: CASSVLGSYNEQFF.

CDR3 residues: CASSLGLALYNEQFF. DNA for the CDR3: TGTGCCAGCAGCTTGGGACTAGCGCTTTACAATGAGCAGTTCTTC. The chain is built from TRBV11-2 and TRBJ2-1; 10 bases match TRBD2. V was clipped by 3 bases and J by 4 bases; unmatched bases: 3. In germline, CDR1 is SGHAT, CDR2 FQNNGV. The CDR3 covers 15 residues. The full variable domain, completed using reference TRBV11-2 and TRBJ2-1, is EAGVAQSPRYKIIEKRQSVAFWCNPISGHATLYWYQQILGQGPKLLIQFQNNGVVDDSQLPKDRFSAERLKGVDSTLKIQPAKLEDSAVYLCASSLGLALYNEQFFGPGTRLTVL.